This T cell receptor (beta chain) was captured in a study of CD8 T cells in ankylosing spondylitis. Study-wide results and limits: In ankylosing spondylitis patients, matched synovial fluid reportedly showed significant enrichment of disease-linked clones.

MiXCR, applied by TCRdb to the 5' RACE reads, yields one record per CDR3 protein. The table lists 100,000 to 150,000 distinct CDR3 sequences, around 7% of them singletons, with about 12% in the top ten. This clonotype has at least ten counts. The antigen remains undetermined. This clonotype originated in a male donor with ankylosing spondylitis or in good health (not recorded which). Sequencing used blood, either unsorted or a sorted T cell fraction (not recorded which).

The CDR3 here is CASSPTSTEGETQYF. CDR3 in DNA: TGTGCCAGCAGCCCGACATCGACAGAGGGGGAGACCCAGTACTTC. The genes are TRBV9 and TRBJ2-5; the D call may be TRBD1 or TRBD2 (5 bases each). V was trimmed by 4 bases and J by 5 bases, leaving 18 bases between them. CDR1 is SGDLS, CDR2 YYNGEE, per germline. This CDR3 is built from 15 residues.